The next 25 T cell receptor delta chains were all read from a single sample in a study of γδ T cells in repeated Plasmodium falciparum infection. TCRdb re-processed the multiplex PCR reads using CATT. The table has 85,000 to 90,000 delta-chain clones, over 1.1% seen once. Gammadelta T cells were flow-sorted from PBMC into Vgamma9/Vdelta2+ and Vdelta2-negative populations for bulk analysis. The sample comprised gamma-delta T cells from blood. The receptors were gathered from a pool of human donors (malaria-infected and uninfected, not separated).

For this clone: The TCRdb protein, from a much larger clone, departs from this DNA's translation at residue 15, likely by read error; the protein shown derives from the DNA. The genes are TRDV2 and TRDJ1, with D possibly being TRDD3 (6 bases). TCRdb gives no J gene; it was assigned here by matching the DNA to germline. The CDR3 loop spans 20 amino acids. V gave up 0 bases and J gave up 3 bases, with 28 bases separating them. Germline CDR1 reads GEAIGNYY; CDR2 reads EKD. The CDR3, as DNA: TGTGCCTGTGACACCCTGCGCTCTGGGGTCTCGGGGAGTTACGCCGATAAACTCATCTTT. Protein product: CACDTLRSGVSGSYADKLIF.

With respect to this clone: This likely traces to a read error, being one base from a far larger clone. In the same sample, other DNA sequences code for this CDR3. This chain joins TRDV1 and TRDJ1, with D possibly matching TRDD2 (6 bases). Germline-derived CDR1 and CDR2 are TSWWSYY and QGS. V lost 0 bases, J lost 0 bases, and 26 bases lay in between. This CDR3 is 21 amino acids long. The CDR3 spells CALGELHSPTWLGDDTDKLIF. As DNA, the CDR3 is TGTGCTCTTGGGGAACTTCACAGTCCTACATGGCTAGGGGACGACACCGATAAACTCATCTTT.

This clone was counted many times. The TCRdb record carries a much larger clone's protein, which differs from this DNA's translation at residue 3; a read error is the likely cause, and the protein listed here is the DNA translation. The CDR3 sequence is CARDPLGDTAQLFF. The CDR3 DNA sequence: TGTGCCCGTGATCCACTGGGGGATACAGCACAACTCTTCTTT. The rearrangement uses TRDV2 and TRDJ2; 10 nucleotides agree with TRDD3. The J gene was missing in TCRdb and was found by matching the end of the DNA to germline. CDR3 length: 14 residues. In germline, CDR1 is GEAIGNYY, CDR2 EKD.

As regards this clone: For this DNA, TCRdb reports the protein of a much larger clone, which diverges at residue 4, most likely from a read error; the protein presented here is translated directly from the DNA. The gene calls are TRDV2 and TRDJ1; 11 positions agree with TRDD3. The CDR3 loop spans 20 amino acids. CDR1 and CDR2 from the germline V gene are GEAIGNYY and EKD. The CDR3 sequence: CACGTGLPTVLGDTTDKLIF. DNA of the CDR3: TGTGCCTGTGGCACCGGCCTTCCTACCGTCCTGGGGGATACTACCGATAAACTCATCTTT.

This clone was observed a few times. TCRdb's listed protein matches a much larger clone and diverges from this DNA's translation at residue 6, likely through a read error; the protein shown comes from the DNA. The chain's CDR3 is CALGERPFPTAQLFF. The CDR3 DNA reads as TGTGCTCTTGGGGAAAGGCCCTTCCCAACAGCACAACTCTTCTTT. This chain connects TRDV1 to TRDJ2; D might be TRDD2 (6 bases). TCRdb carries no J gene annotation; the J gene was assigned here by matching the DNA with germline. Germline CDR1 and CDR2: TSWWSYY and QGS. The CDR3 loop spans 15 amino acids. Trimming stripped 2 bases from V and 5 bases from J, with 12 bases between.

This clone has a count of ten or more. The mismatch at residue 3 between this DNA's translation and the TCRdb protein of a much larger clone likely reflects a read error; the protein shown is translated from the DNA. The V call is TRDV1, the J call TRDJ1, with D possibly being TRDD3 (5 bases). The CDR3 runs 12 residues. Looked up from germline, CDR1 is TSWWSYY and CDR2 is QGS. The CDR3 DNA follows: TGTGCTATTGGGGAATTGCGGTATAAACTCATCTTT. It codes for CAIGELRYKLIF.

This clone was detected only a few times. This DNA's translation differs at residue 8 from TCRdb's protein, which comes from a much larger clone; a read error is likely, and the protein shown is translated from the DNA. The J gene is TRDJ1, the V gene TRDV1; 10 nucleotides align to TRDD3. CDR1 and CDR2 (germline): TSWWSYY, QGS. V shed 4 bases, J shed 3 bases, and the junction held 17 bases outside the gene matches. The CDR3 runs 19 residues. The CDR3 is CALGGQIILGDRKSDKLIF. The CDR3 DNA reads TGTGCTCTTGGGGGACAAATAATCCTGGGGGATAGGAAATCCGATAAACTCATCTTT.

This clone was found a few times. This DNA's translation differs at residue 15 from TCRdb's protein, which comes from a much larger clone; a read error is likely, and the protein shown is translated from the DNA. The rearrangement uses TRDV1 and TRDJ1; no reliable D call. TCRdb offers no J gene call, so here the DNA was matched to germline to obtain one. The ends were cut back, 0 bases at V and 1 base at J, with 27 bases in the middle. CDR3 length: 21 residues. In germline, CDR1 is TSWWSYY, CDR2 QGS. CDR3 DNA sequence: TGTGCTCTTGGGGAACTCAAGCGGACGGGTCACCATCAATGGAGCACCGATAAACTCATCTTT. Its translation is CALGELKRTGHHQWSTDKLIF.

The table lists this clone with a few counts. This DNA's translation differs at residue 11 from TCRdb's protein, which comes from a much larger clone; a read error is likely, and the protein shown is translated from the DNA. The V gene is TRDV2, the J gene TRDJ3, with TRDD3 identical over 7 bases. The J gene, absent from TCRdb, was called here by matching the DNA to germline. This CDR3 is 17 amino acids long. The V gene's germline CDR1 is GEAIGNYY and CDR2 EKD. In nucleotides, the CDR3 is TGTGCCTGTGACTGGGGGACTTACTCCTGGGGCACCCGACAGATGTTTTTC. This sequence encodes CACDWGTYSWGTRQMFF.

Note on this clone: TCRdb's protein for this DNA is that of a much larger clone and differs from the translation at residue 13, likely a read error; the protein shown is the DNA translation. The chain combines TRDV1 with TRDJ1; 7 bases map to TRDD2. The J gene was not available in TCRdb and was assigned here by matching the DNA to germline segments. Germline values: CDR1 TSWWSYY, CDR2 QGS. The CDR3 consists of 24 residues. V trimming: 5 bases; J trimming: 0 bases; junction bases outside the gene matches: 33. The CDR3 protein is CALGTHHSYVSVRGVTGYTDKLIF. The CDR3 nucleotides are TGTGCTCTTGGGACCCACCATTCCTACGTGTCTGTACGGGGGGTAACGGGGTACACCGATAAACTCATCTTT.

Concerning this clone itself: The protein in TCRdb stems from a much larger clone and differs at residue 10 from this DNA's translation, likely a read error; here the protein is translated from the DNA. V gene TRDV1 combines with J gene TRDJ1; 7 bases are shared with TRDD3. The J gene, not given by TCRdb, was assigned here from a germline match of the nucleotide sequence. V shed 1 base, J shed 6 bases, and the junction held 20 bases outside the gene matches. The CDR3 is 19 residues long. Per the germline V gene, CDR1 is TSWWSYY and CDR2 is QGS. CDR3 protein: CALGEPSLPSLRGIHKLIF. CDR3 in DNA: TGTGCTCTTGGGGAACCATCTCTTCCCTCGTTAAGGGGGATCCATAAACTCATCTTT.

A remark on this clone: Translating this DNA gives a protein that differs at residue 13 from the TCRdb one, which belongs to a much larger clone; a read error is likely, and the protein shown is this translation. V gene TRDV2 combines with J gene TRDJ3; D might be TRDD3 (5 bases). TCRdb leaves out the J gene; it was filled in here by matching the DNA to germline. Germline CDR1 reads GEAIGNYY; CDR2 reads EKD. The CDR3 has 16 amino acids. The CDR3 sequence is CACDTELSWDTRRMFF. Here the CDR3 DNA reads TGTGCCTGTGACACCGAACTCTCCTGGGACACCCGACGGATGTTTTTC.

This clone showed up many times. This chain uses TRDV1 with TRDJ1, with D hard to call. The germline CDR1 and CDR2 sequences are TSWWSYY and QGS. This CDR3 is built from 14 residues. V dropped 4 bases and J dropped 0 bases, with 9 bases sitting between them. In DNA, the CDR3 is TGTGCTCTTGGGGCCCCTGTGGACACCGATAAACTCATCTTT. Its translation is CALGAPVDTDKLIF.

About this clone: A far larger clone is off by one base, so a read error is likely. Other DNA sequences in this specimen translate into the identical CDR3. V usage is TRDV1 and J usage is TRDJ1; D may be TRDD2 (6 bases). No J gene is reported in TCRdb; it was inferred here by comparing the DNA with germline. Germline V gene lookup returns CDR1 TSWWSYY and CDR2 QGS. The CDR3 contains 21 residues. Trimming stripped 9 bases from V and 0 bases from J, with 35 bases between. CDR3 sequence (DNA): TGTGCTCTCACGAGAATCGAGGGCCTTCCCACGCGGAGGTTTTACACCGATAAACTCATCTTT. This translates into CALTRIEGLPTRRFYTDKLIF.

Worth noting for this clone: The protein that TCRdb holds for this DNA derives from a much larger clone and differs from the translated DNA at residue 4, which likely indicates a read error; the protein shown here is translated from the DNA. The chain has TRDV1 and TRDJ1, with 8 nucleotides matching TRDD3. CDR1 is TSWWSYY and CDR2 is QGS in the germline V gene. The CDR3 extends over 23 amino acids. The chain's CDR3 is CALRELEGPTYANWGEYTDKLIF. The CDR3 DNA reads TGTGCTCTTAGGGAACTAGAAGGTCCTACGTATGCTAACTGGGGGGAGTACACCGATAAACTCATCTTT.

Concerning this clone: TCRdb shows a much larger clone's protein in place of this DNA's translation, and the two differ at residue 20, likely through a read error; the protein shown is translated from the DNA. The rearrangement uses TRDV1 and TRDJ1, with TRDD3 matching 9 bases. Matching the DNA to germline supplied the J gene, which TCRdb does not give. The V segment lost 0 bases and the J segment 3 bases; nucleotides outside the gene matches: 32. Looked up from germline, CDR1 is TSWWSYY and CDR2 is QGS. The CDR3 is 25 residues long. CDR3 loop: CALGELPGLEASLGYWGRGADKLIF. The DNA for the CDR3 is TGTGCTCTTGGGGAACTTCCAGGACTAGAGGCTTCCCTGGGGTACTGGGGGAGGGGCGCCGATAAACTCATCTTT.

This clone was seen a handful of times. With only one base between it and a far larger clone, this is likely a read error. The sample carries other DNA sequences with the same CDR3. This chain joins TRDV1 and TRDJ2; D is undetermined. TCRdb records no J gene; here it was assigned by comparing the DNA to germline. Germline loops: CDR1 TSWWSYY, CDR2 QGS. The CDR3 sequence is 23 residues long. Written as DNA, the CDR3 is TGTGCCCTTGGTATCCCCTCGATCTACCCGAGATTCCCCCCGTCCTCTTTGACAGCACAACTCTTCTTT. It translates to CALGIPSIYPRFPPSSLTAQLFF.

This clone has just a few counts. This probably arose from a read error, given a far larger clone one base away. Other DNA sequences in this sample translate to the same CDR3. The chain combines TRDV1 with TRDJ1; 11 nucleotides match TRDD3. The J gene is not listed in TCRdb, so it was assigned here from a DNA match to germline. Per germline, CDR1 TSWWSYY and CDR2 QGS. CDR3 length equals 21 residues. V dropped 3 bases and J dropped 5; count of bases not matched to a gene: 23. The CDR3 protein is CALGEEGAFPILGDRSDKLIF. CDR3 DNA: TGTGCTCTTGGGGAGGAAGGGGCTTTCCCAATACTGGGGGATAGATCGGATAAACTCATCTTT.

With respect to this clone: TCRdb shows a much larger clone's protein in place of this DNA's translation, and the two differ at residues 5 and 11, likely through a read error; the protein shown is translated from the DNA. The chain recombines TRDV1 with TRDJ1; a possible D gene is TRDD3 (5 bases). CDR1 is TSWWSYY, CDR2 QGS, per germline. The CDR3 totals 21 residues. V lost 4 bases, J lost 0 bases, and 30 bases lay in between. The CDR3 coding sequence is TGTGCTCTTGGGGGACCTGCGCCCCACTGGAGGATAATGCGCAACACCGATAAACTCATCTTT. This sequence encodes CALGGPAPHWRIMRNTDKLIF.

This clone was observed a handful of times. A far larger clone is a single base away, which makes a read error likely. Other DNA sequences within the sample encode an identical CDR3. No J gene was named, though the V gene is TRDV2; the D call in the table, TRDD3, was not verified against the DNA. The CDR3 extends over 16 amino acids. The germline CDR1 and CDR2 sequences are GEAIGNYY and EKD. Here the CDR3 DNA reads TGTGCCTGTTTCGTACTGGGGGATGTCCCTGGCGATAAACTCATCTTC. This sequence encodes CACFVLGDVPGDKLIF.

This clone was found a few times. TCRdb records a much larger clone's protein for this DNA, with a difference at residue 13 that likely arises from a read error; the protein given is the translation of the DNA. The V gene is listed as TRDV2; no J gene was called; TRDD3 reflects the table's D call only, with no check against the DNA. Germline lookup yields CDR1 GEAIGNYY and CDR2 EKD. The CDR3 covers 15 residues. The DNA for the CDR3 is TGTGCCTGTGACCTTGTGGGGGACGACACCCGACAGGTGTTTTTC. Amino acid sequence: CACDLVGDDTRQVFF.

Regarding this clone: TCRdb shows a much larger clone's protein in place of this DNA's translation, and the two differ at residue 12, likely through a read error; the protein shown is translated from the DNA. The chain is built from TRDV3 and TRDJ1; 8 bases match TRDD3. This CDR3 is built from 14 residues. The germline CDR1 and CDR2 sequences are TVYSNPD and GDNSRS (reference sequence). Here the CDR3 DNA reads TGTGCCTCTTTTAGGGGGATAAACATCGATAAACCCATCTTT. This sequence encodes CASFRGINIDKPIF. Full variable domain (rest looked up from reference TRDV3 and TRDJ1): CDKVTQSSPDQTVASGSEVVLLCTYDTVYSNPDLFWYRIRPDYSFQFVFYGDNSRSEGADFTQGRFSVKHILTQKAFHLVISPVRTEDSATYYCASFRGINIDKPIFGKGTRVTVEP.

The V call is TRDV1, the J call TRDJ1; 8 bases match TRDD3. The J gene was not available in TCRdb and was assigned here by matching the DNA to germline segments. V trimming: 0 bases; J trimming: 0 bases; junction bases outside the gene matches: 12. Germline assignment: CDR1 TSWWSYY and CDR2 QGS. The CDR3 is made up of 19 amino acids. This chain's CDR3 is CALGELTPRTGGYTDKLIF. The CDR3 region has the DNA TGTGCTCTTGGGGAACTAACGCCTCGTACTGGGGGGTACACCGATAAACTCATCTTT.

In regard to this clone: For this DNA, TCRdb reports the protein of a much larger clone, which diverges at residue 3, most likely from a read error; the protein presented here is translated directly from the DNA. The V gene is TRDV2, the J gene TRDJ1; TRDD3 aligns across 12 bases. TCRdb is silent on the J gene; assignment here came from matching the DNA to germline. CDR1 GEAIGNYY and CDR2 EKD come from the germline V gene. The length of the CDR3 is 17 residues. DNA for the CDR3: TGTGCCCGTGACAGGCGGCTGGGGGATACGCGGAGAGGTAAACTCATCTTT. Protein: CARDRRLGDTRRGKLIF.

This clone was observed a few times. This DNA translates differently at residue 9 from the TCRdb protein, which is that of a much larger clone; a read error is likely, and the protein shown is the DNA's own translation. CDR3 sequence: CACDNWGNADKLIF. CDR3 DNA sequence: TGTGCCTGTGACAATTGGGGGAACGCCGATAAACTCATCTTT. The rearrangement links TRDV2 to TRDJ1, with TRDD3 matching 7 bases. TCRdb does not report a J gene; here it was assigned by matching the DNA to germline references. The CDR3 sequence is 14 residues long. The germline V gene has CDR1 GEAIGNYY and CDR2 EKD. After removal of 2 bases from V and 3 bases from J, the junction contained 5 bases not matched to a gene.